This T cell receptor (beta chain) was sequenced in a study of CD8 T cells in Susac syndrome. It was negative isolation that provided the CD8+ and CD4+ T cells, whereas TEMRA cells were enriched by FACS. Findings of the study overall: Clonal expansion was absent from the CD4+ T cell repertoires in Susac syndrome.

As to this clonotype: Antigen unknown.

Random hexamers were used to reverse transcribe the RNA input (about 0.5 to 1 ug). A multiplex approach, immunoSEQ multiplex PCR, amplified TCR beta CDR3 across 54 Vbeta and 13 Jbeta. TCRdb passed the immunoSEQ multiplex PCR reads through MiXCR, listing each CDR3 protein once. The data show 210,000 or so distinct CDR3 sequences, about 94% seen once. Germline assignment: CDR1 MGHDK and CDR2 SYGVNS. The CDR3 has 14 amino acids. V dropped 4 bases and J dropped 1 base, with 10 bases sitting between them. This clonotype was sampled from a human donor with Susac syndrome. Specimen: CD4+ T cells from PBMCs. The rearrangement joins TRBV25-1 to TRBJ1-1; no clear D. This CDR3 is CASSGAGENTEAFF. For the CDR3, the DNA is TGTGCCAGCAGTGGGGCTGGGGAGAACACTGAAGCTTTCTTT.